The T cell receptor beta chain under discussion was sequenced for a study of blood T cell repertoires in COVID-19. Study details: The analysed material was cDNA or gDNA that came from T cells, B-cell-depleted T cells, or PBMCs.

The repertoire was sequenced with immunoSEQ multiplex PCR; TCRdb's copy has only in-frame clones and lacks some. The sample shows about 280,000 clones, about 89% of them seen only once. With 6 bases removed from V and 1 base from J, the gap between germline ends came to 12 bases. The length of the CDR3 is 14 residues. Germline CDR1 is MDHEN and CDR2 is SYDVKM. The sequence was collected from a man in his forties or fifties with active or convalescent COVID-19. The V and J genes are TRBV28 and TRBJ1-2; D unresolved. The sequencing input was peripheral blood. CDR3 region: CASRRGGINYGYTF. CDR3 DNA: TGTGCCAGCAGACGGGGAGGCATTAACTATGGCTACACCTTC.